Described below is a single T cell receptor (beta chain) sequence and its context. This record comes from a study of cytomegalovirus exposure and HLA in healthy donors. The donors comprised healthy bone marrow donors. The ends were cut back, 6 bases at V and 2 bases at J, with 11 bases in the middle. The CDR3 sequence is 13 residues long. CDR1 and CDR2 from the germline V gene are LNHDA and SQIVND (reference sequence). This PCR relied on a set of 60 Vbeta primers and 13 Jbeta primers. Source study methods: A later analysis tallied 87 million or so unique TCR beta chains, approximately 11 million of them shared. The method was immunoSEQ multiplex PCR; TCRdb's version includes in-frame clones alone and lacks a portion of them. The V and J calls and clone size come from that table; D and trimming were worked out from the DNA. Altogether some 150,000 clones are present, 76% being singletons, with the ten largest covering over 1.1%.

The chain carries TRBV19 and TRBJ2-7, with D possibly matching TRBD1 (5 bases). The specimen was PBMCs. This clonotype was sampled from a man in his 60s in good health and CMV-seronegative. This chain's CDR3 is CASSPDSTYEQYF. The CDR3, as DNA: TGTGCCAGTAGCCCCGACAGTACCTACGAGCAGTACTTC.